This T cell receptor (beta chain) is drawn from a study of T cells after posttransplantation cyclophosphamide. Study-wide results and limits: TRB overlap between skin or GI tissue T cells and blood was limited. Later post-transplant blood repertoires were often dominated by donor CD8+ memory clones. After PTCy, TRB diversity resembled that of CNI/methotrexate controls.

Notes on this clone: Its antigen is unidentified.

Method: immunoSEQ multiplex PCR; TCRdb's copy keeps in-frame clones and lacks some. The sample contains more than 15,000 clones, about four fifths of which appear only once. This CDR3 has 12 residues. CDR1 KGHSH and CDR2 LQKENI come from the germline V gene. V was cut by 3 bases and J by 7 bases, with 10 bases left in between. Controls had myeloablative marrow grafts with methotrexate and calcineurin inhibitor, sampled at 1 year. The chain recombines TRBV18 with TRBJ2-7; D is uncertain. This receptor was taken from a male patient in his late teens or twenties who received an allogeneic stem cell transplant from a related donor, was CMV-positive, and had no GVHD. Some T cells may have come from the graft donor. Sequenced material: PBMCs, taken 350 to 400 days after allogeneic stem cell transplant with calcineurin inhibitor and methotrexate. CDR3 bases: TGTGCCAGCTCACCGCGAGGTGGTGAGCAGTACTTC. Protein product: CASSPRGGEQYF.